This T cell receptor beta chain was retrieved from a study of T cell responses to AZD1222 COVID-19 vaccine. The CDR3 is 13 amino acids. V was trimmed by 6 bases and J by 8 bases, leaving 16 bases between them. The germline gives CDR1 MNHEY, CDR2 SVGEGT. TCRdb's copy holds only in-frame clones and misses some; the assay was immunoSEQ multiplex PCR. This table holds some 110,000 clones, approximately 92% found once. The material sequenced was peripheral blood, taken on day 0 of AZD1222 vaccination. The chain couples TRBV6-2 or TRBV6-3 to TRBJ1-1, with D possibly matching TRBD1 (6 bases). The receptor was derived from an adult in good health. The CDR3 protein is CASSLNRDQEAFF. In DNA form, the CDR3 reads TGTGCCAGCAGCCTCAACAGGGATCAGGAAGCTTTCTTT.